This T cell receptor beta chain derives from a study of blood T cell repertoires in COVID-19. CDR3 length equals 14 residues. In germline, CDR1 is SGHTA, CDR2 FQGNSA. V lost 5 bases, J lost 3 bases, and 8 bases lay in between. This clone is a singleton in its sample. Self-reported history from a screening survey and questionnaire set each donor's cohort. Clones were read by immunoSEQ multiplex PCR, and TCRdb kept only the in-frame ones, dropping some. The sample has 270,000 or so clones, 88% seen once; the top ten hold 0.95% to 1.5%. The chain recombines TRBV7-2 with TRBJ1-6; TRBD1 might be the D (6 bases). The sequence was obtained from a woman aged 40 to 49 with acute COVID-19. Sequencing was carried out using PBMCs or T cells enriched from blood (not recorded which). The CDR3 here is CASSPTGYNSPLHF. The CDR3 DNA sequence: TGTGCCAGCAGCCCGACAGGCTATAATTCACCCCTCCACTTT.